Following are 32 T cell receptor beta chains from one sample sequenced in a study of T-cell reconstitution after alpha-beta-depleted transplantation in children. The TCRbeta library incorporated unique molecular identifiers. A single record per CDR3 protein comes from TCRdb applying MiXCR to the PCR reads. The table has hundreds of thousands of distinct CDR3 sequences, roughly 14% seen once. Sequencing was performed on PBMCs, taken before TCRalphabeta/CD19-depleted stem cell transplant. The origin of the receptors is a girl aged 2 to 9 with congenital amegakaryocytic thrombocytopenia, due to receive a stem cell transplant.

Remarks on this clonotype: This clone may be a read error of a much larger clone one base away. The chain is built from TRBV10-3 and TRBJ2-7; 7 bases map to TRBD1. CDR3 size: 16 residues. Germline loops: CDR1 ENHRY, CDR2 SYGVKD. The CDR3 coding sequence is TGTGGCATCAGTAAGGCCGGGACAGAGAGCTCCTACGAGCAGTACTTC. Encoded protein: CGISKAGTESSYEQYF.

The chain couples TRBV7-2 to TRBJ2-3; D is unclear. This CDR3 contains 14 residues. The germline V and J ends were trimmed by 7 bases and 6 bases, with 17 bases remaining between them. In germline, CDR1 is SGHTA, CDR2 FQGNSA. CDR3 in amino acids: CASTRPGLTDTQYF. DNA of the CDR3: TGTGCCAGCACCCGGCCGGGTCTGACCGATACGCAGTATTTT.

This clonotype has a count of ten or more. The rearrangement uses TRBV12-5 and TRBJ1-6; no clear D gene. The CDR3 runs 18 residues. Trimming pared 5 bases from V and 8 bases from J, leaving 25 bases between. CDR1 and CDR2 (germline): LGHNT, FRNRAP. For the CDR3, the DNA is TGTGCTAGTGGTCTAAATCCTGGAAACTGGGCAAGTTATTCACCCCTCCACTTT. It specifies CASGLNPGNWASYSPLHF.

This clonotype was seen at least ten times. The chain links TRBV29-1 to TRBJ1-3, with D uncertain. Trimming removed 2 bases from V and 4 bases from J, with 9 bases in between. The germline CDR1 and CDR2 sequences are SQVTM and ANQGSEA. The CDR3 is made up of 13 amino acids. CDR3 residues: CSVEYSPGNTIYF. The CDR3 nucleotides read TGCAGCGTTGAATACTCTCCGGGAAACACCATATATTTT.

The chain employs TRBV9 and TRBJ2-1; possibly TRBD1 or TRBD2 for D (7 bases each). Germline values: CDR1 SGDLS, CDR2 YYNGEE. The CDR3 sequence is 18 residues long. V lost 3 bases to trimming and J lost 4 bases, with 23 bases between them. The CDR3 DNA follows: TGTGCCAGCAGCGAGGGGGCCCTGACTAGCCTCCCATACAATGAGCAGTTCTTC. Translated: CASSEGALTSLPYNEQFF.

This clonotype has at least ten counts. This chain links TRBV12-3 or TRBV12-4 with TRBJ2-1; D call uncertain. Trimming took off 3 bases at V and 1 base at J, with 10 bases between the two ends. The CDR3 loop spans 15 amino acids. The CDR3 is CASSFSRLSYNEQFF. In DNA form, the CDR3 reads TGTGCCAGCAGTTTTAGTCGGCTTTCCTACAATGAGCAGTTCTTC.

This clonotype was seen a few times. The rearrangement joins TRBV10-2 to TRBJ2-5, with TRBD1 matching 8 bases. Germline assignment: CDR1 WSHSY and CDR2 SAAADI. CDR3 size: 17 residues. The junction had 13 bases not matched to a gene; V was cut back by 4 bases and J by 3 bases. The CDR3 DNA reads as TGCGCCAGCAGTGCCCTGCGAGGACAGGGTAAGGAAGAGACCCAGTACTTC. This codes for CASSALRGQGKEETQYF.

As regards this clonotype: This may stem from a read error, because a much larger clone lies one nucleotide away. The chain carries TRBV12-3 or TRBV12-4 and TRBJ1-5; no reliable D call. This CDR3 spans 13 amino acids. DNA of the CDR3: TGTGCCGGCAGTTATACAGACAATCAGCCCCAGCATTTT. Its translation is CAGSYTDNQPQHF.

This clonotype was counted a few times. V usage is TRBV15 and J usage is TRBJ2-3; 9 bases are shared with TRBD2. From germline, CDR1 is LNHNV and CDR2 YYDKDF (reference sequence). The J segment lost 0 bases and the V segment lost 2 bases, leaving 3 bases of the junction unmatched. The length of the CDR3 is 16 residues. The CDR3 DNA reads TGTGCCACCAGCAGACCTAGCGGGGCCAGCACAGATACGCAGTATTTT. Translation: CATSRPSGASTDTQYF.

This clonotype was counted ten times or more. The chain combines TRBV29-1 with TRBJ2-1; D perhaps matches TRBD1 (6 bases). The CDR3 has 17 residues. Germline V lookup: CDR1 SQVTM, CDR2 ANQGSEA. V was clipped by 4 bases and J by 4 bases, with 23 bases between them. The chain's CDR3 is CSVVEGGLGGLYNEQFF. CDR3 DNA: TGCAGCGTTGTTGAAGGGGGTCTGGGCGGGCTATACAATGAGCAGTTCTTC.

V and J are TRBV5-1 and TRBJ2-1; 11 bases match TRBD2. Germline CDR1 and CDR2: SGHRS and YFSETQ. The trim removed 4 bases at V and 6 bases at J, leaving 3 bases unmatched. The CDR3 runs 14 residues. The CDR3: CASSTTSGSNEQFF. The DNA for the CDR3 is TGCGCCAGCAGCACCACTAGCGGGAGCAATGAGCAGTTCTTC.

This clonotype has more than one count but fewer than ten. The J gene is TRBJ2-3, the V gene TRBV5-1, with 10 nucleotides matching TRBD2. The CDR3 consists of 17 residues. The germline CDR1 and CDR2 sequences are SGHRS and YFSETQ. V was clipped by 1 base and J by 5 bases; unmatched bases: 10. This CDR3 is CASSLQSSGSVQDTQYF. The CDR3 nucleotides are TGCGCCAGCAGCTTGCAGTCTAGCGGGAGTGTTCAAGATACGCAGTATTTT.

In this sample, this clonotype turned up many times. The rearrangement joins TRBV20-1 to TRBJ1-1, with TRBD1 as a possible D gene (5 bases). Trimming cost V 3 bases and J 1 base, with 9 bases left between them. This CDR3 has 13 residues. CDR1 is DFQATT, CDR2 SNEGSKA, per germline (reference sequence). The chain's CDR3 is CSASPGWNTEAFF. In nucleotides, the CDR3 is TGCAGTGCTAGTCCAGGGTGGAACACTGAAGCTTTCTTT.

This chain connects TRBV11-2 to TRBJ2-7; TRBD1 aligns across 10 bases. The V segment lost 5 bases and the J segment 1 base; nucleotides outside the gene matches: 14. Germline loops: CDR1 SGHAT, CDR2 FQNNGV. This CDR3 has 18 residues. For the CDR3, the DNA is TGTGCCAGCAGCCAGGGGGACAGGGGATCAGCAGCATCCTACGAGCAGTACTTC. Amino acid sequence: CASSQGDRGSAASYEQYF.

This clonotype was seen at least ten times. The rearrangement joins TRBV7-2 to TRBJ2-3; 7 bases fit TRBD2. Germline-derived CDR1 and CDR2 are SGHTA and FQGNSA. This CDR3 spans 15 amino acids. Trimming removed 3 bases from V and 1 base from J; junction bases left unmatched: 4. Written as DNA, the CDR3 is TGTGCCAGCAGCTTGGATACTAGCGGCACAGATACGCAGTATTTT. Translating it yields CASSLDTSGTDTQYF.

This clonotype was recorded at least ten times. Likely a read error: the CDR3 ends without its conserved phenylalanine or tryptophan. The chain couples TRBV12-3 or TRBV12-4 to TRBJ1-4, with 9 positions matching TRBD1. CDR3 size: 14 residues. V shed 6 bases, J shed 8 bases, and the junction held 7 bases outside the gene matches. The CDR3 sequence: CASSLGTGREKLFL. The CDR3, as DNA: TGTGCCAGCAGCCTCGGGACAGGGAGGGAAAAACTGTTTCTT.

This clonotype was observed a few times. The V call is TRBV7-9, the J call TRBJ2-7; no definite D call. The CDR3 runs 14 residues. CDR1 is SEHNR and CDR2 is FQNEAQ in the germline V gene (reference sequence). The ends were cut back, 1 base at V and 4 bases at J, with 11 bases in the middle. CDR3 loop: CASSLDLTVYEQYF. For the CDR3, the DNA is TGTGCCAGCAGCTTAGATCTAACGGTATACGAGCAGTACTTC.

This clonotype was observed a handful of times. The chain carries TRBV29-1 and TRBJ2-5; 8 nucleotides agree with TRBD2. V lost 2 bases, J lost 5 bases, and 10 bases stayed unmatched. In germline, CDR1 is SQVTM, CDR2 ANQGSEA. This CDR3 has 15 residues. CDR3 sequence reads: CSVETSGFYVETQYF. Here the CDR3 DNA reads TGCAGCGTTGAAACTAGCGGCTTCTACGTGGAGACCCAGTACTTC.

The sample holds many counts of this clonotype. This chain links TRBV4-1 with TRBJ2-3, with 9 bases that match TRBD1. This CDR3 has 15 residues. CDR1 is MGHRA and CDR2 is YSYEKL in the germline V gene. V gave up 4 bases and J gave up 3 bases; unmatched junction bases: 5. CDR3 coding DNA: TGCGCCAGCAGCCCTCGCGGGACAGGGACAGATACGCAGTATTTT. This sequence encodes CASSPRGTGTDTQYF.

This clonotype was counted at least ten times. V is TRBV29-1 and J is TRBJ2-1; maybe TRBD2 (5 bases). The CDR3 has 14 amino acids. V shed 6 bases and J shed 0 bases, with 12 bases lying between them. Germline CDR1 SQVTM, CDR2 ANQGSEA. The CDR3 region has the DNA TGCAGCGTAGATCGGGAAGACTCCTACAATGAGCAGTTCTTC. As protein: CSVDREDSYNEQFF.

The genes are TRBV5-1 and TRBJ1-1; no clear D gene. Per germline, CDR1 SGHRS and CDR2 YFSETQ. This CDR3 comprises 17 residues. V shed 4 bases and J shed 0 bases, with 19 bases lying between them. The CDR3 loop reads CASSPEPKWRLNTEAFF. The CDR3 DNA follows: TGCGCCAGCAGCCCGGAACCGAAGTGGCGTTTGAACACTGAAGCTTTCTTT.

Ten or more counts support this clonotype. The genes are TRBV28 and TRBJ2-1; 8 bases match TRBD2. From germline, CDR1 is MDHEN and CDR2 SYDVKM. The junction had 8 bases not matched to a gene; V was cut back by 3 bases and J by 7 bases. The CDR3 is made up of 15 amino acids. As DNA, the CDR3 is TGTGCCAGCAGTTTGGACGGGAGGGCCGTGAATGAGCAGTTCTTC. Its protein is CASSLDGRAVNEQFF.

This clonotype came up a few times. The CDR3 DNA reads as TGTGCCAGCAACTTCTTACTAGCGGGAGGGACCACCGGGGAGCTGTTTTTT. Protein: CASNFLLAGGTTGELFF. The rearrangement links TRBV12-3 or TRBV12-4 to TRBJ2-2; 13 bases fit TRBD2. The CDR3 spans 17 residues. The J segment lost 4 bases and the V segment lost 7 bases, leaving 9 bases of the junction unmatched.

This clonotype was seen many times. The chain uses TRBV12-3 or TRBV12-4 and TRBJ1-4; D remains ambiguous. V lost 3 bases and J lost 6, with 8 bases in between. CDR3 length: 13 amino acids. CDR3 sequence: CASSFQHYEKLFF. As DNA, the CDR3 is TGTGCCAGCAGTTTCCAACATTATGAAAAACTGTTTTTT.

This clonotype was observed many times. The CDR3 spells CSAYQAENYEQYF. CDR3 sequence (DNA): TGCAGCGCCTACCAGGCGGAGAACTACGAGCAGTACTTC. The chain links TRBV29-1 to TRBJ2-7; no firm D call. The CDR3 is made up of 13 amino acids. V was shortened by 7 bases and J by 3 bases, with 16 bases between the two germline ends. Germline V gene sequence: CDR1 SQVTM, CDR2 ANQGSEA.

This clonotype was seen many times. The chain uses TRBV28 and TRBJ2-1; 9 positions match TRBD1. CDR1 and CDR2 from the germline V gene are MDHEN and SYDVKM. With 7 bases clipped from V and 8 bases from J, the junction kept 9 bases outside the gene matches. The CDR3 consists of 14 residues. The CDR3 nucleotides read TGTGCCAGCATCATCGACAGGGGGAGCTATGAGCAGTTCTTC. This encodes CASIIDRGSYEQFF.

This clonotype was found a few times. V usage is TRBV5-1 and J usage is TRBJ2-6; no clear D gene. Trimming stripped 0 bases from V and 6 bases from J, with 13 bases between. CDR3 length: 16 residues. Germline loops: CDR1 SGHRS, CDR2 YFSETQ. This chain's CDR3 is CASSLATPGLANVLTF. DNA for the CDR3: TGCGCCAGCAGCTTGGCAACCCCGGGCTTGGCCAACGTCCTGACTTTC.

Turning to this clonotype: This may stem from a read error, because a much larger clone lies one nucleotide away. V usage is TRBV5-1 and J usage is TRBJ2-5; weak D call: TRBD2 (5 bases). The germline V gene encodes CDR1 SGHRS and CDR2 YFSETQ. CDR3 length: 14 residues. V lost 0 bases and J lost 9, with 15 bases in between. The CDR3 region has the DNA TGCGCCAGCAGCTTGGTAGGGAGTGAGGAGCCCCAGTACTTC. It translates to CASSLVGSEEPQYF.

Ten or more counts support this clonotype. DNA of the CDR3: TGTGCCAGCAGTGAACAGGGGAACACTGAAGCTTTCTTT. The encoded protein is CASSEQGNTEAFF. The chain joins TRBV25-1 to TRBJ1-1; maybe TRBD1 (5 bases). Germline V gives CDR1 MGHDK, CDR2 SYGVNS. Trimming shortened V by 2 bases and J by 1 base, and 5 bases separated the two germline ends. The CDR3 runs to 13 residues. Supplemented by reference TRBV25-1 and TRBJ1-1, the full variable domain reads EADIYQTPRYLVIGTGKKITLECSQTMGHDKMYWYQQDPGMELHLIHYSYGVNSTEKGDLSSESTVSRIRTEHFPLTLESARPSHTSQYLCASSEQGNTEAFFGQGTRLTVV.

About this clonotype: This may be a read error: a much more frequent sequence differs by one nucleotide. The J gene is TRBJ2-7, the V gene TRBV12-3 or TRBV12-4; unclear D gene. The CDR3 is 15 amino acids. The CDR3 DNA sequence: TGTGCCAGCAGTTTAGCGCTGGGATCTTCCTACGAGCAGCACTTC. This encodes CASSLALGSSYEQHF.

The chain links TRBV12-3 or TRBV12-4 to TRBJ2-7; D unresolved. The CDR3 is 11 amino acids. Trimming removed 3 bases at V and 12 bases at J, with 12 bases between. CDR3 sequence reads: CASSLGLVRYF. As DNA, the CDR3 is TGTGCCAGCAGTTTGGGCCTCGTGAGGTACTTC.

The chain carries TRBV27 and TRBJ2-1, with unresolved D. This CDR3 is built from 12 residues. Trimming left V 3 bases short and J 10 bases short, with 10 bases between. Germline V gene sequence: CDR1 MNHEY, CDR2 SMNVEV (reference sequence). CDR3 loop: CASSFHLREQFF. Here the CDR3 DNA reads TGTGCCAGCAGTTTTCATTTACGAGAGCAGTTCTTC.